This is a list of T cell receptor beta chains from one sample in a study of identifying expanded T cells in peripheral blood. Sequenced by immunoSEQ multiplex PCR; TCRdb stores in-frame clones only, minus some. The sample includes 95,000 to 100,000 clones, 70% to 90% of them seen just once. Specimen: blood. All receptors come from a person aged 18-69 years in good health. Each CDR3 is given with its conserved first and last residue. The D gene is left open where the match is weak. Size values are once, few and many counts, or a class for expanded clones, and some rows have none.

-	-	TRBV6-1	TRBJ1-5	TGTGCCAGCAGTGCGTGGGGACAACAGCCCCAGCATTTT	CASSAWGQQPQHF
-	-	TRBV27	TRBJ1-1	TGTGCCAGCAGTTTGGCCCTCAACACTGAAGCTTTCTTT	CASSLALNTEAFF
once	TRBD2	TRBV15	TRBJ2-4	TGTGCCACCAGCCCTGCCCGACTAGCGGGGTTCAACTACTTC	CATSPARLAGFNYF
-	-	TRBV4-2	TRBJ2-5	TGTGCCAGCAGCCAGGGGGTGGGTCAAGAGACCCAGTACTTC	CASSQGVGQETQYF
-	TRBD1	TRBV27	TRBJ1-4	TGTGCCAGCTACAGGGGGGTGCAGGAAAAACTGTTTTTT	CASYRGVQEKLFF
-	TRBD2	TRBV4-3	TRBJ2-3	TGCGCCAGCAGCCAAGATTATGCCACTAGCGGGGGCTATCGGGATACGCAGTATTTT	CASSQDYATSGGYRDTQYF
-	-	TRBV28	TRBJ2-7	TGTGCCAGCAGCTACACCCGCACGGACAGAAGGTACGAGCAGTACTTC	CASSYTRTDRRYEQYF
-	TRBD2	TRBV6-6	TRBJ2-2	TGTGCCAGCGGACACGGGGGGGCCGGGGAGCTGTTTTTT	CASGHGGAGELFF
-	TRBD1	TRBV6-5	TRBJ1-5	TGTGCCAGCAGTTACACAGGGGGCGAACAGCCCCAGCATTTT	CASSYTGGEQPQHF
-	-	TRBV7-6	TRBJ1-2	TGTGCCAGCAGCCACGACAGTGGCGGGTTCTATGGCTACACCTTC	CASSHDSGGFYGYTF
-	-	TRBV6-6	TRBJ1-6	TGTGCCAGCAGCCGGGGGGGGACGTCCTATAATTCACCCCTCCACTTT	CASSRGGTSYNSPLHF
-	-	TRBV5-1	TRBJ1-1	TGCGCCAGCAGCCTCGGAGGGAACACTGAAGCTTTCTTT	CASSLGGNTEAFF
once	-	TRBV29-1	TRBJ2-7	TGCAGCGTTGAAGAGGGAACAGGGTCCCACGAGCAGTACTTC	CSVEEGTGSHEQYF
-	TRBD1	TRBV6-1	TRBJ2-3	TGTGCCAGCAGTGAGGAGGACAGGGCGGCAGATACGCAGTATTTT	CASSEEDRAADTQYF
-	-	TRBV10-3	TRBJ1-2	TGTGCCATCAGTGAAGGAAGCTATGGCTACACCTTC	CAISEGSYGYTF
-	-	TRBV18	TRBJ1-3	TGTGCCAGCTCGCCGTCGACTGATGGAAACACCATATATTTT	CASSPSTDGNTIYF
-	TRBD1	TRBV19	TRBJ1-5	TGTGCCAGTAGTTCCCCGATCAGAAACAGGGGGCGACAGCCCCAGCATTTT	CASSSPIRNRGRQPQHF